A selection of T cell receptor beta chains follows, all from one sample in a study of T-cell memory formation after mild COVID-19. TCRdb independently ran MiXCR on the 5' RACE reads; one entry per CDR3 protein. This table has around 410,000 distinct CDR3 sequences, less than 25% appearing once. Material: PBMCs or a T cell subset sorted from them (not recorded which). The receptors derive from an adult woman who had mild COVID-19 (a few samples of this study predate the infection). Cell type and time point are not known. The CDR3 runs from the conserved cysteine through the conserved F or W. Fields, in order: V gene, CDR3 protein.

>TRBV3-1
CASSRSVGVRTEAFF
>TRBV5-1
CASSLARKGIEAFF
>TRBV6-5
CASRGDRGSKNIQYF
>TRBV7-9
CASSLSAGRTSGRAEETQYF
>TRBV19
CASSMWASGDQETQYF
>TRBV7-3
CASSSGPNAGELFF
>TRBV9
CASSPSGLAAYNEQFF
>TRBV29-1
CSAYLRGSEQYF
>TRBV5-1
CASSLGQSSGNEQFF
>TRBV24-1
CATSEASGYTGELFF
>TRBV5-1
CASSLVGSTNTEAFF
>TRBV5-4
CASSLPQLGYTF
>TRBV29-1
CSVGPTIREQYF
>TRBV7-9
CASSLERTVWGYTF
>TRBV12-3/TRBV12-4
CDSSPQSGRGNQPQHF